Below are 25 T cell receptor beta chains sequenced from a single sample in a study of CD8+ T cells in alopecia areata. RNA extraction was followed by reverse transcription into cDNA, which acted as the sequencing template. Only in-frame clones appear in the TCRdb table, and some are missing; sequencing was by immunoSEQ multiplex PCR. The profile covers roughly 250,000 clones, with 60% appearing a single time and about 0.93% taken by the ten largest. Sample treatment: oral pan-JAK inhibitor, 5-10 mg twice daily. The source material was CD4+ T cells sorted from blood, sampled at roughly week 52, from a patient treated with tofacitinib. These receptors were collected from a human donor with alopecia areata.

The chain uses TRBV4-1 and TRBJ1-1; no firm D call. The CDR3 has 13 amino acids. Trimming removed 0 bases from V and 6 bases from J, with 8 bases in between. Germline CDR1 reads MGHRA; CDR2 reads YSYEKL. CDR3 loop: CASSQDSWAEAFF. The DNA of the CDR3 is TGCGCCAGCAGCCAAGATTCCTGGGCTGAAGCTTTCTTT.

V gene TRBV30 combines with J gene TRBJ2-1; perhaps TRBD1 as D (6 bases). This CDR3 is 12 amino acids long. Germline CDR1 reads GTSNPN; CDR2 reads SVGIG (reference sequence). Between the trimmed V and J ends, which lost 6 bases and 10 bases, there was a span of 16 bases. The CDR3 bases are TGTGCCTGTCCTAAAAAGGGGGTCGAGCAGTTCTTC. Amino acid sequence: CACPKKGVEQFF.

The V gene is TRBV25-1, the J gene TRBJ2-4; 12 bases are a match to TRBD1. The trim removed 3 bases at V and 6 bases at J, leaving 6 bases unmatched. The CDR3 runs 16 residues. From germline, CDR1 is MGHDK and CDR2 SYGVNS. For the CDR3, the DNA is TGTGCCAGCAGTGATCCTTCGGGACAGGGGGCAAACATTCAGTACTTC. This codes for CASSDPSGQGANIQYF.

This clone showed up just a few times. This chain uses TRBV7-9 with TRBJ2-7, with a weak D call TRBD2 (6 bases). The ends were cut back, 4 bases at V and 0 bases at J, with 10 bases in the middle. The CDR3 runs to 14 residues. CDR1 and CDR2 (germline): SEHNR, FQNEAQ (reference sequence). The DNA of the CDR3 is TGTGCCAGCAGCTCCCGGAGGGACTCCTACGAGCAGTACTTC. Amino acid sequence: CASSSRRDSYEQYF.

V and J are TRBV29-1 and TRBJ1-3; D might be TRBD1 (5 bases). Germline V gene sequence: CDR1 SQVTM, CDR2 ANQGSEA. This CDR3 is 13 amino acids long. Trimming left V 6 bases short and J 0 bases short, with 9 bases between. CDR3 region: CSVKDSSGNTIYF. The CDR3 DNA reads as TGCAGCGTAAAAGACAGCTCTGGAAACACCATATATTTT.

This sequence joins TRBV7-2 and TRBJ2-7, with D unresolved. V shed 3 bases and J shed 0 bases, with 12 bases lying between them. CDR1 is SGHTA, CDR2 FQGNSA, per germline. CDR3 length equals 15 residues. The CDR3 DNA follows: TGTGCCAGCAGCTTCGGTCCGGCTAGCTCCTACGAGCAGTACTTC. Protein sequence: CASSFGPASSYEQYF.

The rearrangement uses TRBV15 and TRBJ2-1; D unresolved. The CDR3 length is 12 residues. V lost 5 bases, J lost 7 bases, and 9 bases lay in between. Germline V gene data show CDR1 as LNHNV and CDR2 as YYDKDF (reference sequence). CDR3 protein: CATSAPRNEQFF. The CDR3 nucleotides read TGTGCCACCAGCGCGCCTAGGAATGAGCAGTTCTTC.

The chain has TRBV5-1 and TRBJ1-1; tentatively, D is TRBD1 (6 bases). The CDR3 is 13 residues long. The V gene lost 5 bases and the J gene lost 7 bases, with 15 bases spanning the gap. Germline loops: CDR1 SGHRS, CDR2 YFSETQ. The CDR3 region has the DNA TGCGCCAGCAGTTCCGGGGACACCAGTGAAGCTTTCTTT. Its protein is CASSSGDTSEAFF.

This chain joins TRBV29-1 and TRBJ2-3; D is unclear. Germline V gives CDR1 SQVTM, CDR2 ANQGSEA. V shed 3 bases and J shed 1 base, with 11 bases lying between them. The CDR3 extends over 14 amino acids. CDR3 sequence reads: CSVDPHLGTDTQYF. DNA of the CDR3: TGCAGCGTTGACCCCCACCTAGGCACAGATACGCAGTATTTT.

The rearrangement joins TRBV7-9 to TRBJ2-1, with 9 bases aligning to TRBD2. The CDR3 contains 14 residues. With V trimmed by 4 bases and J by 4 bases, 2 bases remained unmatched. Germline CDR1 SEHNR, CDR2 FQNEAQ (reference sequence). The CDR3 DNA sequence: TGTGCCAGCAGCTGGCTAGCGGGGTACAATGAGCAGTTCTTC. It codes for CASSWLAGYNEQFF. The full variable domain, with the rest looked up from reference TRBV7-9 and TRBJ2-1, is DTGVSQNPRHKITKRGQNVTFRCDPISEHNRLYWYRQTLGQGPEFLTYFQNEAQLEKSRLLSDRFSAERPKGSFSTLEIQRTEQGDSAMYLCASSWLAGYNEQFFGPGTRLTVL.

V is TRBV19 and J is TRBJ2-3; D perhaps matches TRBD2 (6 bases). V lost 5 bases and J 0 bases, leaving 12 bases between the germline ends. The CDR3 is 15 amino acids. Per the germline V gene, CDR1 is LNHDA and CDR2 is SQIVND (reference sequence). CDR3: CASSPGLSSTDTQYF. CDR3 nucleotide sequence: TGTGCCAGTAGTCCAGGACTATCTAGCACAGATACGCAGTATTTT.

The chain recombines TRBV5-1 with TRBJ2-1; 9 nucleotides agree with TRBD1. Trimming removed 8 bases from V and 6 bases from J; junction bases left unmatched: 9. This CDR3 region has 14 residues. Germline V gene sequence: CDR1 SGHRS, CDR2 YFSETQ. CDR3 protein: CASARDRVSNEQFF. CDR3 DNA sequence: TGCGCCAGTGCCCGGGACAGGGTCTCCAATGAGCAGTTCTTC.

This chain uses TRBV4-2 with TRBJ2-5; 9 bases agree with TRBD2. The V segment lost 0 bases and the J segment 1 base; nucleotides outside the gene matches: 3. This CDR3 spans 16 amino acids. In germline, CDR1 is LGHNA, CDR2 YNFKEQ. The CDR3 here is CASSQDLAGSQETQYF. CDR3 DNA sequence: TGTGCCAGCAGCCAAGACCTAGCGGGGAGCCAAGAGACCCAGTACTTC.

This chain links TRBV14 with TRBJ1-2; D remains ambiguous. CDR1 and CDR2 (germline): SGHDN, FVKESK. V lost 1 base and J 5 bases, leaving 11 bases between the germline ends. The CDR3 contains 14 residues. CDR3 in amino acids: CASSQVGGRYGYTF. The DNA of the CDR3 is TGTGCCAGCAGCCAAGTAGGCGGGAGATATGGCTACACCTTC. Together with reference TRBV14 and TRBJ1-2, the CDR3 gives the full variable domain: EAGVTQFPSHSVIEKGQTVTLRCDPISGHDNLYWYRRVMGKEIKFLLHFVKESKQDESGMPNNRFLAERTGGTYSTLKVQPAELEDSGVYFCASSQVGGRYGYTFGSGTRLTVV.

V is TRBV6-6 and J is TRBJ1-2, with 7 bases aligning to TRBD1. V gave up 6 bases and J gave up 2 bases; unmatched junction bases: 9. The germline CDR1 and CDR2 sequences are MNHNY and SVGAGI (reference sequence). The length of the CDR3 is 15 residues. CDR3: CASRGRTGGNYGYTF. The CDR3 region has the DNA TGTGCCAGCAGGGGGAGGACAGGAGGGAACTATGGCTACACCTTC.

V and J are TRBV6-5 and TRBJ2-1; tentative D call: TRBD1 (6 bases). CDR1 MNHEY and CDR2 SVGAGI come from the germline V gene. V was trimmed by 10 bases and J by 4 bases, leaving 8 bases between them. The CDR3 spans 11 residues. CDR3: CATQGYNEQFF. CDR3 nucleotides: TGTGCCACCCAGGGGTACAATGAGCAGTTCTTC.

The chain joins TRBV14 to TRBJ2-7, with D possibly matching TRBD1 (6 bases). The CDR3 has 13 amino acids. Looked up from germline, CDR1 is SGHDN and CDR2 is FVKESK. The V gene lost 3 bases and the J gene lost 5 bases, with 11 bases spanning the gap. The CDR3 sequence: CASSQAGVDEQYF. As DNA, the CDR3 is TGTGCCAGCAGCCAGGCAGGGGTCGACGAGCAGTACTTC. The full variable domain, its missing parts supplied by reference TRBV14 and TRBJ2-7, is EAGVTQFPSHSVIEKGQTVTLRCDPISGHDNLYWYRRVMGKEIKFLLHFVKESKQDESGMPNNRFLAERTGGTYSTLKVQPAELEDSGVYFCASSQAGVDEQYFGPGTRLTVT.

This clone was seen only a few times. Written as DNA, the CDR3 is TGCAGCGTCTATCCACAGGGTATGGATGGCTACACCTTC. It codes for CSVYPQGMDGYTF. The rearrangement links TRBV29-1 to TRBJ1-2; tentatively, D is TRBD1 (6 bases). Germline loops: CDR1 SQVTM, CDR2 ANQGSEA. The CDR3 loop spans 13 amino acids. V dropped 6 bases and J dropped 6 bases, with 17 bases sitting between them.

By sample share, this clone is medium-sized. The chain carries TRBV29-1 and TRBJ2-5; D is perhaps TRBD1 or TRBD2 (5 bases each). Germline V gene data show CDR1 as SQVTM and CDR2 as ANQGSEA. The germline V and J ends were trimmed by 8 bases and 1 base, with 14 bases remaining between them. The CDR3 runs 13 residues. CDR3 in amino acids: CSTRPGTQETQYF. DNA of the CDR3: TGCAGCACCCGCCCCGGGACCCAAGAGACCCAGTACTTC.

The CDR3 DNA reads TGCAGCGTTTATCCCGGGACAGGGGAAACAGATACGCAGTATTTT. Encoded protein: CSVYPGTGETDTQYF. The chain joins TRBV29-1 to TRBJ2-3, with 10 bases fitting TRBD1. The CDR3 has 15 amino acids. Trimming took 5 bases from V and 3 from J; bases not matched to a gene: 8. CDR1 SQVTM and CDR2 ANQGSEA come from the germline V gene.

The CDR3 reads CATLRVGSYEQYF. CDR3 nucleotides: TGTGCCACCCTCCGGGTAGGATCCTACGAGCAGTACTTC. The rearrangement uses TRBV19 and TRBJ2-7; no clear D. The CDR3 has 13 residues. The V gene's germline CDR1 is LNHDA and CDR2 SQIVND (reference sequence). The V end lost 10 bases, the J end lost 1 base, and 14 bases lay between the germline ends.

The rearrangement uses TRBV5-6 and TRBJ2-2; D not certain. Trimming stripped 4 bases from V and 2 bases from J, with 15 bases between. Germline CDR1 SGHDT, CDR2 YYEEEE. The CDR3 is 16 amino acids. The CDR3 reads CASSRPSRFNTGELFF. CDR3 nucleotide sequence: TGTGCCAGCAGCCGGCCCAGCAGGTTCAACACCGGGGAGCTGTTTTTT.

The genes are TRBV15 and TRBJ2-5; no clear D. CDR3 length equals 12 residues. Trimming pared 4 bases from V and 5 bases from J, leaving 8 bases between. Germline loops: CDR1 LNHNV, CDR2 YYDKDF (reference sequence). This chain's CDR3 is CATSKILETQYF. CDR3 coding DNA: TGTGCCACCAGCAAAATCCTGGAGACCCAGTACTTC.

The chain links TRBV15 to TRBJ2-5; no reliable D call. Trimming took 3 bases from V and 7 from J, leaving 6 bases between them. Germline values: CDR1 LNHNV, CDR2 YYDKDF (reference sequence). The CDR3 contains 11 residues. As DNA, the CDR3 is TGTGCCACCAGCAGGGGTTGGACCCAGTACTTC. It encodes CATSRGWTQYF.

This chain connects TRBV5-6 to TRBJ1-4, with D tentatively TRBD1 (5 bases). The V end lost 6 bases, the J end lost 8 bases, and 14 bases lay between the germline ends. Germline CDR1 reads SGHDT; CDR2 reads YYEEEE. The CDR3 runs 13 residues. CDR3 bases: TGTGCCAGCACCATGGGGAGGGGCGAAAAACTGTTTTTT. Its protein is CASTMGRGEKLFF. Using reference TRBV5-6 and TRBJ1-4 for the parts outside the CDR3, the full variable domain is DAGVTQSPTHLIKTRGQQVTLRCSPKSGHDTVSWYQQALGQGPQFIFQYYEEEERQRGNFPDRFSGHQFPNYSSELNVNALLLGDSALYLCASTMGRGEKLFFGSGTQLSVL.